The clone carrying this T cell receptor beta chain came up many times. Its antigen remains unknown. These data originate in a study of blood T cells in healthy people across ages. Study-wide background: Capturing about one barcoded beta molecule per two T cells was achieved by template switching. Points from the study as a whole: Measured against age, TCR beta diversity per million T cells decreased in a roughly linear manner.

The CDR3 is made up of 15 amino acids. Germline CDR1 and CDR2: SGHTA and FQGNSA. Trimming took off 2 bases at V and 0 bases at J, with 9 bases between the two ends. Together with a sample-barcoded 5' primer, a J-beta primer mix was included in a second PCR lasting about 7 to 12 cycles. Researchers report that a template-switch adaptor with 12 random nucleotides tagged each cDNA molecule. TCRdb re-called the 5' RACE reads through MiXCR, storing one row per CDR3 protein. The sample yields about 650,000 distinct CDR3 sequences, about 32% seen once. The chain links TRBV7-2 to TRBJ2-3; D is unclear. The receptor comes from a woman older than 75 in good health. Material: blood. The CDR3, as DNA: TGTGCCAGCAGCTTAAACGTAGCTAGCACAGATACGCAGTATTTT. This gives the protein CASSLNVASTDTQYF.